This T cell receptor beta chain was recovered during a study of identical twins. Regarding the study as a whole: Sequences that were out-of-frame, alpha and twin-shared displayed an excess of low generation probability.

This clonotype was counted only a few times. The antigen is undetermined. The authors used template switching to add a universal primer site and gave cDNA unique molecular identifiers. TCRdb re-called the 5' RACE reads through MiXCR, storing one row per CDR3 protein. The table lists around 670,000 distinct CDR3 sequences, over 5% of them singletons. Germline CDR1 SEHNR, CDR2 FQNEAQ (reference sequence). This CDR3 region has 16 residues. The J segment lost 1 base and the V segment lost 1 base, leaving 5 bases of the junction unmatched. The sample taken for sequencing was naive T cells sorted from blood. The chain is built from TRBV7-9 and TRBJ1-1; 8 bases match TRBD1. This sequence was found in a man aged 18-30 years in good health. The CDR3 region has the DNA TGTGCCAGCAGCTTAGTGTCAGGGGGCCGGAACACTGAAGCTTTCTTT. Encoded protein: CASSLVSGGRNTEAFF. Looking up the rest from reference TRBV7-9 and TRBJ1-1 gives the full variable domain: DTGVSQNPRHKITKRGQNVTFRCDPISEHNRLYWYRQTLGQGPEFLTYFQNEAQLEKSRLLSDRFSAERPKGSFSTLEIQRTEQGDSAMYLCASSLVSGGRNTEAFFGQGTRLTVV.